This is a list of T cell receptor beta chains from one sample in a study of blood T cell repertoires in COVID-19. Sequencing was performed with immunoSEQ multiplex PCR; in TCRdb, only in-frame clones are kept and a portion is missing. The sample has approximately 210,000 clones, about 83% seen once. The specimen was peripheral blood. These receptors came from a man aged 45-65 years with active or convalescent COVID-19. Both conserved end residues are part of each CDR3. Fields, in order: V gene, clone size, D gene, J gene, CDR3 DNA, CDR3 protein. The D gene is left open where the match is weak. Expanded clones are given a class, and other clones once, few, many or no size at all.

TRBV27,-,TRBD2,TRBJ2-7,TGTGCCAGCAGTCCGTCCGGACTAGCGGTCCTCTACGAGCAGTACTTC,CASSPSGLAVLYEQYF
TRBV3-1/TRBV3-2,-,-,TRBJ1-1,TGTGCCAGCAGCCAACAGGTCATGAACACTGAAGCTTTCTTT,CASSQQVMNTEAFF
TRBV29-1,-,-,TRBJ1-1,TGCAGCGTTGGCCTAGGGGTTTACACTGAAGCTTTCTTT,CSVGLGVYTEAFF
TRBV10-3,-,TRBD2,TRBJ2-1,TGTGCCATCAGTGGGGACCCCGGGACTAGCTCCTACAATGAGCAGTTCTTC,CAISGDPGTSSYNEQFF
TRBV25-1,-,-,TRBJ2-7,TGTGCCACCCAGACAGATTACGAGCAGTACTTC,CATQTDYEQYF
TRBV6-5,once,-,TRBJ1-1,TGTGCCAGCAGGGACTACGGACGTTTGAACACTGAAGCTTTCTTT,CASRDYGRLNTEAFF
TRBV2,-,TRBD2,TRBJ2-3,TGTGCCAGCAGTGAAGTCCGTCTAGCGGGGGCCATCGATACGCAGTATTTT,CASSEVRLAGAIDTQYF
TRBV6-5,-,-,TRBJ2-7,TGTGCCAGCAGAGTGGCAGGGTTCTCCTACGAGCAGTACTTC,CASRVAGFSYEQYF
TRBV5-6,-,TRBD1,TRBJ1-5,TGTGCCAGCAGCTTGGCAGGGGGCCATCAGCCCCAGCATTTT,CASSLAGGHQPQHF
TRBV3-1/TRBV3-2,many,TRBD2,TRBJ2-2,TGTGCCAGCAGCCAGCTAGCGGGGCACACCGGGGAGCTGTTTTTT,CASSQLAGHTGELFF
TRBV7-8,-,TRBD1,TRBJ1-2,TGTGCCAGCAGCTTTGGAGGGACAGGGGAGGAGAATGGCTACACCTTC,CASSFGGTGEENGYTF
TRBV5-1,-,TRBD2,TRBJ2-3,TGCGCCAGCAGCTTGCCTTGGACTAGCTTAAATGCGCAGTATTTT,CASSLPWTSLNAQYF
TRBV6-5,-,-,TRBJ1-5,TGTGCCAGCACTCGGGGTAGCAATCAGCCCCAGCATTTT,CASTRGSNQPQHF
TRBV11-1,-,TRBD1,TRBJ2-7,TGTGCCAGCAGCTCAACGACAGGGGGATCCTACGAGCAGTACTTC,CASSSTTGGSYEQYF
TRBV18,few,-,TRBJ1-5,TGTGCCAGCTCACCAACCACGCGTGAACAGCCCCAGCATTTT,CASSPTTREQPQHF
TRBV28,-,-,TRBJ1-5,TGTGCCAGCACCCTTATCAATCAGCCCCAGCATTTT,CASTLINQPQHF
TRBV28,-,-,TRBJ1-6,TGTGCCAGCAGTTTTCCCCGCGGACAGAGCTCCTATAATTCACCCCTCCACTTT,CASSFPRGQSSYNSPLHF
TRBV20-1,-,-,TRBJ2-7,TGCAGTGCTAGTCCGGGATTCGACTACGAGCAGTACTTC,CSASPGFDYEQYF
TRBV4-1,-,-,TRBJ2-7,TGCGCCAGCAGCCTAGGGGGACGCTACGAGCAGTACTTC,CASSLGGRYEQYF
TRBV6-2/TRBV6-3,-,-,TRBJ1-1,TGTGCCAGCAGTTTGTCCGGGACTGAAGCTTTCTTT,CASSLSGTEAFF
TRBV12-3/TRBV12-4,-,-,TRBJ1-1,TGTGCCAGCAGTCCCACAGCGGCCGGAGCTTTCTTT,CASSPTAAGAFF
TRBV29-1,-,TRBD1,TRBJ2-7,TGCAGCGTTGAAGACCAATCCGGGACAGGTTACGAGCAGTACTTC,CSVEDQSGTGYEQYF
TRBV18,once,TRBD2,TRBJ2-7,TGTGCCAGCTCAGTAAAGGGACTAGCGGGGACCTACGAGCAGTACTTC,CASSVKGLAGTYEQYF
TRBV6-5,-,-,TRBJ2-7,TGTGCCAGCAGTAACAGGGTGGCCCCCCCCGAGCAGTACTTC,CASSNRVAPPEQYF
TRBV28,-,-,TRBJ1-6,TGTGCCAGCAGTAAATCCGGGGGGTATAATTCACCCCTCCACTTT,CASSKSGGYNSPLHF
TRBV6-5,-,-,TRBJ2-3,TGTGCCAGCAGGGGCGGGACTCCCAGCACAGATACGCAGTATTTT,CASRGGTPSTDTQYF
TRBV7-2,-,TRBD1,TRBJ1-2,TGTGCCAGCAGCTTAGCCGCAGGGGGAGATTCTAACTATGGCTACACCTTC,CASSLAAGGDSNYGYTF
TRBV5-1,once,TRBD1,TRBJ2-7,TGCGCCAGCAGCTCCGGGGGGACAGGGGCCTACGAGCAGTACTTC,CASSSGGTGAYEQYF
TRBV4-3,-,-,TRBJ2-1,TGCGCCAGCAGCCAAGTCGACAATGAGCAGTTCTTC,CASSQVDNEQFF
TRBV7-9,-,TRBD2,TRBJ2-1,TGTGCCAGCAGCTTAGCTAGCGGGAGGGGCCCAGTACGCAATGAGCAGTTCTTC,CASSLASGRGPVRNEQFF
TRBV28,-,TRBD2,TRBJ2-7,TGTGCCAGCAGGATTTCACTAGCGGGAGGGTACGAGCAGTACTTC,CASRISLAGGYEQYF
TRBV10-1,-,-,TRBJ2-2,TGCGCCAGCAGCAACGGACAGAACACCGGGGAGCTGTTTTTT,CASSNGQNTGELFF
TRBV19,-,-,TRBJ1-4,TGTGCCAGTAGTATGGAGTCTACTTTGAATAAACTGTTTTTT,CASSMESTLNKLFF
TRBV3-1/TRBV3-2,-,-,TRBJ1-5,TGTGCCAGCAGCCAAGATTTTAGTTTCCGGACAGGCAATCAGCCCCAGCATTTT,CASSQDFSFRTGNQPQHF
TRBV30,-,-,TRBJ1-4,TGTGCCTGGAGTGTACCAGGGAATGAAAAACTGTTTTTT,CAWSVPGNEKLFF
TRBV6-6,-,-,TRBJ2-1,TGTGCCAGCAGTTACAACTCAGGGCTCTCCTACAATGAGCAGTTCTTC,CASSYNSGLSYNEQFF
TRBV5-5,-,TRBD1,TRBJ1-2,TGTGCCAGCAGCGCTACCCGGGACAGGAATGGCTACACCTTC,CASSATRDRNGYTF
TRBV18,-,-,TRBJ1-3,TGTGCCAGCTCACCCCCCTCGGCAGGGGCCTCTGGAAACACCATATATTTT,CASSPPSAGASGNTIYF
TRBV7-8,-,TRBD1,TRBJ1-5,TGTGCCAGCAGCCCGGACAGGGGGATCAGAGGCAATCAGCCCCAGCATTTT,CASSPDRGIRGNQPQHF
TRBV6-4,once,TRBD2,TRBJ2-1,TGTGCCAGCAGTGAGGAACTAGCGGGAAGAAGGAATGAGCAGTTCTTC,CASSEELAGRRNEQFF
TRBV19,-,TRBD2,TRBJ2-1,TGTGCCAGTAGTGTCTATAGCGGGAGCTATGAGCAGTTCTTC,CASSVYSGSYEQFF
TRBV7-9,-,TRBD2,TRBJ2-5,TGTGCCAGCATCAAAAGCGGGGGCAATAGGGAGACCCAGTACTTC,CASIKSGGNRETQYF
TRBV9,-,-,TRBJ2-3,TGTGCCAGCAGCGTACCAGTGGCAGATACGCAGTATTTT,CASSVPVADTQYF
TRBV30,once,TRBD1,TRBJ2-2,TGTGCCTGTAACAGTTTGGGACAGGTGGACGGGGAGCTGTTTTTT,CACNSLGQVDGELFF
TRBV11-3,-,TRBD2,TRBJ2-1,TGTGCCAGCAGCTTAGTCGGGGGGGCATACAATGAGCAGTTCTTC,CASSLVGGAYNEQFF
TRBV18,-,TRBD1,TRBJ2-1,TGTGCCAGCTCACGCCGGGACAGGGACGGGGATGAGCAGTTCTTC,CASSRRDRDGDEQFF
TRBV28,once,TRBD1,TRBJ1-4,TGTGCCTCCTCCGGATCATCAGGGGGTGAAAAACTGTTTTTT,CASSGSSGGEKLFF
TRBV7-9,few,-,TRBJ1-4,TGTGCCAGCAGCAGCGGCGGGATCAGGGATGAAAAACTGTTTTTT,CASSSGGIRDEKLFF
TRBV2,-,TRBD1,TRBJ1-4,TGTGCCAGCAGTGAAAAGGGACAGGGAAACGAAAAACTGTTTTTT,CASSEKGQGNEKLFF
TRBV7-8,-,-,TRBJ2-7,TGTGCCAGCAGCCTATTAACTAGTTCTGACGAGCAGTACTTC,CASSLLTSSDEQYF
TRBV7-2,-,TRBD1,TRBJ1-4,TGTGCCAGCAGCTTAGCGGGACAGGGTTATGAAAAACTGTTTTTT,CASSLAGQGYEKLFF
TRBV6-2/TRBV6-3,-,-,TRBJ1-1,TGTGCCAGCAGTTACCTCACTGAAGCTTTCTTT,CASSYLTEAFF
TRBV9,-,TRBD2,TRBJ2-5,TGTGCCAGCAGCGTAGACGGGACTAGCGGGGGATCCAAGGAAGAGACCCAGTACTTC,CASSVDGTSGGSKEETQYF
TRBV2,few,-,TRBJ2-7,TGTGCCAGCAGGCAGGACAGACAATACGAGCAGTACTTC,CASRQDRQYEQYF
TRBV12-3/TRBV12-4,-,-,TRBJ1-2,TGTGCCAGCAGCAGGGATGCTAACTATGGCTACACCTTC,CASSRDANYGYTF
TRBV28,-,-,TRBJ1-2,TGTGCCAGCAGTCCTTTCGTTGTGGGGGGAGGCTATGGCTACACCTTC,CASSPFVVGGGYGYTF
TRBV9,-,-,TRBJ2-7,TGTGCCAGCAGCGTAGAGGTAGGGGTCCGCGAGCAGTACTTC,CASSVEVGVREQYF
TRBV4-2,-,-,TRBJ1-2,TGTGCCAGCAGTCTAACCCTGGGGCTTCAACCCTATGGCTACACCTTC,CASSLTLGLQPYGYTF
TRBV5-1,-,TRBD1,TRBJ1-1,TGCGCCAGCAGCCGGGACAGGTACACTGAAGCTTTCTTT,CASSRDRYTEAFF
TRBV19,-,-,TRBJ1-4,TGTGCCAGTAGTGACAGGTCAAATGAAAAACTGTTTTTT,CASSDRSNEKLFF